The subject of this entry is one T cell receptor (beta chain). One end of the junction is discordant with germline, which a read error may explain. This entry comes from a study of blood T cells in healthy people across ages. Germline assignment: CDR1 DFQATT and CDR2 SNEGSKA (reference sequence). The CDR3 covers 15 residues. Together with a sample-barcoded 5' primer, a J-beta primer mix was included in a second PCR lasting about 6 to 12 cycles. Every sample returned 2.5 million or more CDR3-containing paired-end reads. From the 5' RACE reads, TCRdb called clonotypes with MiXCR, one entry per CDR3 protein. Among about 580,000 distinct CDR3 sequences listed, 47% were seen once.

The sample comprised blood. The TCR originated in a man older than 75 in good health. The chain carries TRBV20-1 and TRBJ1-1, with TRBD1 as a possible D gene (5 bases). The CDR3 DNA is TGCAGTGCCAGTCGCCCGATTGGGGGGAAGCCTGAGGCTTTCTTT. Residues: CSASRPIGGKPEAFF.